This T cell receptor beta chain was recorded in a study of human T cells and chemical hapten exposure. With 3 bases clipped from V and 1 base from J, the junction kept 13 bases outside the gene matches. This CDR3 has 20 residues. CDR1 SGHVS and CDR2 FNYEAQ come from the germline V gene. TCRdb independently ran MiXCR on the RACE reads; one entry per CDR3 protein. The sample has about 340,000 distinct CDR3 sequences, around 7% seen once. This clonotype was observed a few times. Time point denoted: patch test 1, 2 weeks after DPC sensitization. The treatment was: therapeutic diphenylcyclopropenone sensitization with weekly scalp DPC.

The chain links TRBV7-6 to TRBJ2-7; 15 nucleotides line up with TRBD2. The sequenced sample was whole blood, obtained in connection with sensitization to the hapten diphenylcyclopropenone (DPC). The receptor was isolated from a young woman with alopecia areata. Some clones in this sample may be carry-over from other donors' samples. The CDR3 nucleotides read TGTGCCAGCAGCTTCTCTCCGGGACTAGCGGGGGGAGTATCATCCTACGAGCAGTACTTC. Protein product: CASSFSPGLAGGVSSYEQYF.